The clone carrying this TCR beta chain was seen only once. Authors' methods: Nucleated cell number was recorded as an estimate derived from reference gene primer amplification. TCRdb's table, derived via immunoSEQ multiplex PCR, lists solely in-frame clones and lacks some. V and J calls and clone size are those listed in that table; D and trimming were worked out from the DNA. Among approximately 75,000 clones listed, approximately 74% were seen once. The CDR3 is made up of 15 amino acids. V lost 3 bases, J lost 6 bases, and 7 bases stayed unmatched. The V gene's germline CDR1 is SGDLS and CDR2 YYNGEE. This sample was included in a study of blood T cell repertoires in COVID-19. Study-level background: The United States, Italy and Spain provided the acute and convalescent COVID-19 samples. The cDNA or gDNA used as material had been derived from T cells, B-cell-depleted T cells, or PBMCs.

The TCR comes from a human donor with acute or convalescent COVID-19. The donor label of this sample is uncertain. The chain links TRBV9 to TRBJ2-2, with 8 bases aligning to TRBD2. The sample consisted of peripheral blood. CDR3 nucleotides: TGTGCCAGCAGCGGACGGGGGGGCCGGTCCGGGGAGCTGTTTTTT. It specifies CASSGRGGRSGELFF.